The 20 T cell receptor beta chains below were found in one sample sequenced in a study of T cells in Graves' hyperthyroidism and ophthalmopathy. It was RNA transcripts that yielded the amplified TCR beta CDR3 regions. HTBI primers were the set used in a first-round RT-PCR of the TCR CDR3. In TCRdb, the multiplex PCR reads were re-called with MiXCR into one record per CDR3 protein. The sample lists hundreds of thousands of distinct CDR3 sequences; about two fifths were seen once. Sequenced sample: blood. The source is a man aged 18-30 years with Graves' hyperthyroidism.

This clonotype showed up many times. The chain combines TRBV7-9 with TRBJ2-2; 7 nucleotides align to TRBD1. The CDR3 spans 16 residues. The junction had 10 bases not matched to a gene; V was cut back by 4 bases and J by 5 bases. Germline lookup yields CDR1 SEHNR and CDR2 FQNEAQ (reference sequence). CDR3 in DNA: TGTGCCAGCAGCTCCCTACGACAGGGCAGGACCGGGGAGCTGTTTTTT. This encodes CASSSLRQGRTGELFF.

This clonotype was observed many times. The V and J genes are TRBV7-2 and TRBJ1-3, with 11 bases that match TRBD1. Germline CDR1 and CDR2: SGHTA and FQGNSA. The CDR3 sequence is 17 residues long. J lost 0 bases, V lost 4 bases, and 5 bases had no gene match. The CDR3 region has the DNA TGTGCCAGCAGCTCCGGACAGGGGGCGTCCTCTGGAAACACCATATATTTT. The encoded protein is CASSSGQGASSGNTIYF. Drawing the rest from reference TRBV7-2 and TRBJ1-3, the complete variable domain is GAGVSQSPSNKVTEKGKDVELRCDPISGHTALYWYRQSLGQGLEFLIYFQGNSAPDKSGLPSDRFSAERTGGSVSTLTIQRTQQEDSAVYLCASSSGQGASSGNTIYFGEGSWLTVV.

Worth noting for this clonotype: This may arise from a read error, as a much more abundant clone is one base away. The rearrangement uses TRBV6-5 and TRBJ1-3, with 7 bases that match TRBD1. The germline gives CDR1 MNHEY, CDR2 SVGAGI. The CDR3 has 17 residues. DNA for the CDR3: TGTGCCAACAGTTACTCGGAGGGGGCGCAGGGAGGAAACACCATATATTTT. It codes for CANSYSEGAQGGNTIYF.

V is TRBV7-9 and J is TRBJ1-1; D may be TRBD1 (5 bases). Germline V CDR1 and CDR2: SEHNR, FQNEAQ (reference sequence). Trimming removed 5 bases from V and 3 bases from J, with 19 bases in between. CDR3 size: 16 residues. DNA of the CDR3: TGTGCCAGCAGCGACTTATTTGCGGGGCTGGACACTGAAGCTTTCTTT. Protein sequence: CASSDLFAGLDTEAFF.

The table lists this clonotype with many counts. This chain links TRBV6-5 with TRBJ1-1, with TRBD1 as a possible D gene (5 bases). The ends were cut back, 7 bases at V and 6 bases at J, with 15 bases in the middle. The CDR3 has 13 amino acids. CDR1 is MNHEY and CDR2 is SVGAGI in the germline V gene. The CDR3 here is CASTKDTGAEAFF. The CDR3 DNA sequence: TGTGCCAGCACCAAGGACACTGGCGCTGAAGCTTTCTTT.

This clonotype has more than one count but fewer than ten. The chain carries TRBV19 and TRBJ1-5; 7 nucleotides line up with TRBD1. CDR3 length: 17 residues. V trimming: 3 bases; J trimming: 4 bases; junction bases outside the gene matches: 12. Germline loops: CDR1 LNHDA, CDR2 SQIVND (reference sequence). CDR3 region: CASSIPGTATGNQPQHF. CDR3 DNA: TGTGCCAGTAGTATCCCCGGGACAGCCACGGGAAATCAGCCCCAGCATTTT. Using reference TRBV19 and TRBJ1-5 for the parts outside the CDR3, the full variable domain is DGGITQSPKYLFRKEGQNVTLSCEQNLNHDAMYWYRQDPGQGLRLIYYSQIVNDFQKGDIAEGYSVSREKKESFPLTVTSAQKNPTAFYLCASSIPGTATGNQPQHFGDGTRLSIL.

This chain uses TRBV9 with TRBJ2-2; no reliable D call. V was cut by 1 base and J by 8 bases, with 12 bases left in between. The CDR3 sequence is 14 residues long. Germline V gene sequence: CDR1 SGDLS, CDR2 YYNGEE. CDR3 sequence (DNA): TGTGCCAGCAGCGTACATCCAGCCGGGGGGGAGCTGTTTTTT. Translated, it gives CASSVHPAGGELFF.

The chain uses TRBV4-3 and TRBJ2-5; D unresolved. The CDR3 is 14 residues long. From germline, CDR1 is LGHNA and CDR2 YSLEER. V lost 0 bases and J lost 9, with 14 bases in between. CDR3 sequence reads: CASSQEPPPGSQYF. The CDR3 nucleotides are TGCGCCAGCAGCCAAGAGCCTCCCCCTGGGTCCCAGTACTTC.

The rearrangement joins TRBV19 to TRBJ2-7; the match to TRBD1 covers 10 bases. With V trimmed by 1 base and J by 3 bases, 3 bases remained unmatched. Looked up from germline, CDR1 is LNHDA and CDR2 is SQIVND (reference sequence). The CDR3 contains 15 residues. The CDR3: CASSIGWTGGYEQYF. CDR3 coding DNA: TGTGCCAGTAGTATAGGATGGACAGGGGGCTACGAGCAGTACTTC.

This clonotype occurred a few times. Here the CDR3 DNA reads TGTGCCAGCAGCTTAGGAGCTAGCGGGGGCGATACCTACGAGCAGTACTTC. Residues: CASSLGASGGDTYEQYF. J is TRBJ2-7 and V is TRBV2, with 10 bases fitting TRBD2. Germline-derived CDR1 and CDR2 are SNHLY and FYNNEI. The CDR3 consists of 17 residues. Trimming cost V 6 bases and J 2 bases; bases outside gene matches: 13.

V and J are TRBV9 and TRBJ1-2; tentatively, D is TRBD1 (5 bases). There are 14 residues in the CDR3. Germline V gene sequence: CDR1 SGDLS, CDR2 YYNGEE. V was trimmed by 0 bases and J by 6 bases, leaving 12 bases between them. Here the CDR3 DNA reads TGTGCCAGCAGCGTAGTCACGGGGGAACATGGCTACACCTTC. The encoded protein is CASSVVTGEHGYTF.

J is TRBJ2-5 and V is TRBV12-3 or TRBV12-4; 12 bases align to TRBD2. The CDR3 length is 18 residues. Germline trimming cut 4 bases from V and 5 bases from J; bases unmatched to any gene: 14. The CDR3 bases are TGTGCCAGCAGTTACTCGGCGCTAGCGGGGGGGCCGGAGGAGACCCAGTACTTC. It specifies CASSYSALAGGPEETQYF.

The chain couples TRBV29-1 to TRBJ2-5; 9 bases agree with TRBD2. The CDR3 contains 19 residues. J lost 3 bases, V lost 6 bases, and 23 bases had no gene match. Germline lookup yields CDR1 SQVTM and CDR2 ANQGSEA. CDR3 in DNA: TGCAGCGTCCCGGGTCTGGCGGGAGGGCCGGGAGTGATGGAAGAGACCCAGTACTTC. Its protein product is CSVPGLAGGPGVMEETQYF.

The genes are TRBV25-1 and TRBJ1-2; the match to TRBD1 covers 9 bases. CDR1 and CDR2 from the germline V gene are MGHDK and SYGVNS. CDR3 length: 14 residues. V dropped 7 bases and J dropped 4; count of bases not matched to a gene: 7. In nucleotides, the CDR3 is TGTGCCAGCAACGCCGGGACAGGGTTCTATGGCTACACCTTC. It codes for CASNAGTGFYGYTF.

This clonotype was picked up a small number of times. V gene TRBV5-1 combines with J gene TRBJ1-4, with 9 bases fitting TRBD1. Germline trimming cut 2 bases from V and 3 bases from J; bases unmatched to any gene: 2. Germline V lookup: CDR1 SGHRS, CDR2 YFSETQ. CDR3 size: 15 residues. CDR3 nucleotides: TGCGCCAGCAGCTTACAGGGGGCACCTAATGAAAAACTGTTTTTT. Amino acid sequence: CASSLQGAPNEKLFF.

The rearrangement links TRBV9 to TRBJ2-7; TRBD1 matches 10 bases. The J segment lost 7 bases and the V segment lost 4 bases, leaving 11 bases of the junction unmatched. Germline assignment: CDR1 SGDLS and CDR2 YYNGEE. The CDR3 length is 15 residues. The DNA of the CDR3 is TGTGCCAGCAGCAAGGGACAGGGGCCTCCATCGGAGCAGTACTTC. Amino acids: CASSKGQGPPSEQYF.

This chain uses TRBV6-5 with TRBJ1-3, with D hard to call. CDR3 length equals 12 residues. CDR1 and CDR2 (germline): MNHEY, SVGAGI. Trimming stripped 2 bases from V and 5 bases from J, with 4 bases between. In nucleotides, the CDR3 is TGTGCCAGCAGTTACGGTAGAAACACCATATATTTT. Its translation is CASSYGRNTIYF.

The V call is TRBV11-3, the J call TRBJ2-6, with a tentative D call TRBD2 (5 bases). CDR1 and CDR2 (germline): SGHNT, YENEEA. This CDR3 region has 17 residues. V gave up 3 bases and J gave up 2 bases, with 14 bases separating them. The CDR3 sequence: CASSLGVLETGANVLTF. Written as DNA, the CDR3 is TGTGCCAGCAGCTTGGGAGTTCTGGAAACTGGGGCCAACGTCCTGACTTTC.

The J gene is TRBJ2-5, the V gene TRBV2, with D tentatively TRBD2 (6 bases). There are 18 residues in the CDR3. CDR1 and CDR2 from the germline V gene are SNHLY and FYNNEI. V lost 5 bases and J lost 5, with 27 bases in between. The CDR3 DNA reads TGTGCCAGCAGTCCGCCCCTTTTCGCGGGACGCACCCAGGAGACCCAGTACTTC. Translating gives CASSPPLFAGRTQETQYF.

CDR3 nucleotides: TGCAGCCTGATGGGGCCCTGGGGCTACACCTTC. The encoded protein is CSLMGPWGYTF. The chain recombines TRBV29-1 with TRBJ1-2; tentatively, D is TRBD1 (5 bases). Germline V gives CDR1 SQVTM, CDR2 ANQGSEA. This CDR3 contains 11 residues. V lost 8 bases to trimming and J lost 8 bases, with 15 bases between them. The entire variable domain, with the rest obtained from reference TRBV29-1 and TRBJ1-2, is as follows: SAVISQKPSRDICQRGTSLTIQCQVDSQVTMMFWYRQQPGQSLTLIATANQGSEATYESGFVIDKFPISRPNLTFSTLTVSNMSPEDSSIYLCSLMGPWGYTFGSGTRLTVV.